These 4 T cell receptor beta chains were all obtained from the same sample, sequenced in a study of PD-1 blockade in mismatch repair-deficient tumors. The sample's time point: 10-day in vitro stimulation with candidate neoantigen peptide 5. The assay was immunoSEQ multiplex PCR, and TCRdb's table has in-frame clones only and misses some. The table has around 14,000 clones, 84% seen once. Which antigens these TCRs recognize remains unknown. Sequenced material: cells cultured in vitro, taken from a patient treated with pembrolizumab. The receptors shown here come from an adult with mismatch repair-deficient cancer.

The chain recombines TRBV18 with TRBJ1-1, with 10 nucleotides matching TRBD1. Germline V gene lookup returns CDR1 KGHSH and CDR2 LQKENI. The CDR3 spans 16 residues. After removal of 1 base from V and 1 base from J, the junction contained 3 bases not matched to a gene. The CDR3 loop reads CASSPRDRGPNTEAFF. As DNA, the CDR3 is TGTGCCAGCTCACCACGGGACAGGGGCCCGAACACTGAAGCTTTCTTT.

V is TRBV5-1 and J is TRBJ2-2; weak D call: TRBD1 (6 bases). V was pared by 4 bases and J by 0 bases, with 13 bases between. This CDR3 contains 16 residues. Germline CDR1 reads SGHRS; CDR2 reads YFSETQ. The CDR3 DNA follows: TGCGCCAGCAGCCCTCACAGGGACGCGAACACCGGGGAGCTGTTTTTT. The encoded protein is CASSPHRDANTGELFF.

The V gene is TRBV7-3, the J gene TRBJ2-2, with a weak D call TRBD2 (6 bases). Trimming left V 5 bases short and J 4 bases short, with 17 bases between. Germline V gene sequence: CDR1 SGHTA, CDR2 FQGTGA. The CDR3 extends over 16 amino acids. The CDR3 reads CASSPPGGSTTGELFF. DNA for the CDR3: TGTGCCAGCAGCCCGCCTGGGGGGTCGACCACCGGGGAGCTGTTTTTT.

The chain carries TRBV19 and TRBJ1-5; maybe TRBD1 (5 bases). This CDR3 region has 13 residues. CDR1 and CDR2 from the germline V gene are LNHDA and SQIVND (reference sequence). Trimming shortened V by 3 bases and J by 6 bases, and 9 bases separated the two germline ends. CDR3 sequence (DNA): TGTGCCAGTAGTATTGAGGGGTTTCAGCCCCAGCATTTT. Encoded protein: CASSIEGFQPQHF.